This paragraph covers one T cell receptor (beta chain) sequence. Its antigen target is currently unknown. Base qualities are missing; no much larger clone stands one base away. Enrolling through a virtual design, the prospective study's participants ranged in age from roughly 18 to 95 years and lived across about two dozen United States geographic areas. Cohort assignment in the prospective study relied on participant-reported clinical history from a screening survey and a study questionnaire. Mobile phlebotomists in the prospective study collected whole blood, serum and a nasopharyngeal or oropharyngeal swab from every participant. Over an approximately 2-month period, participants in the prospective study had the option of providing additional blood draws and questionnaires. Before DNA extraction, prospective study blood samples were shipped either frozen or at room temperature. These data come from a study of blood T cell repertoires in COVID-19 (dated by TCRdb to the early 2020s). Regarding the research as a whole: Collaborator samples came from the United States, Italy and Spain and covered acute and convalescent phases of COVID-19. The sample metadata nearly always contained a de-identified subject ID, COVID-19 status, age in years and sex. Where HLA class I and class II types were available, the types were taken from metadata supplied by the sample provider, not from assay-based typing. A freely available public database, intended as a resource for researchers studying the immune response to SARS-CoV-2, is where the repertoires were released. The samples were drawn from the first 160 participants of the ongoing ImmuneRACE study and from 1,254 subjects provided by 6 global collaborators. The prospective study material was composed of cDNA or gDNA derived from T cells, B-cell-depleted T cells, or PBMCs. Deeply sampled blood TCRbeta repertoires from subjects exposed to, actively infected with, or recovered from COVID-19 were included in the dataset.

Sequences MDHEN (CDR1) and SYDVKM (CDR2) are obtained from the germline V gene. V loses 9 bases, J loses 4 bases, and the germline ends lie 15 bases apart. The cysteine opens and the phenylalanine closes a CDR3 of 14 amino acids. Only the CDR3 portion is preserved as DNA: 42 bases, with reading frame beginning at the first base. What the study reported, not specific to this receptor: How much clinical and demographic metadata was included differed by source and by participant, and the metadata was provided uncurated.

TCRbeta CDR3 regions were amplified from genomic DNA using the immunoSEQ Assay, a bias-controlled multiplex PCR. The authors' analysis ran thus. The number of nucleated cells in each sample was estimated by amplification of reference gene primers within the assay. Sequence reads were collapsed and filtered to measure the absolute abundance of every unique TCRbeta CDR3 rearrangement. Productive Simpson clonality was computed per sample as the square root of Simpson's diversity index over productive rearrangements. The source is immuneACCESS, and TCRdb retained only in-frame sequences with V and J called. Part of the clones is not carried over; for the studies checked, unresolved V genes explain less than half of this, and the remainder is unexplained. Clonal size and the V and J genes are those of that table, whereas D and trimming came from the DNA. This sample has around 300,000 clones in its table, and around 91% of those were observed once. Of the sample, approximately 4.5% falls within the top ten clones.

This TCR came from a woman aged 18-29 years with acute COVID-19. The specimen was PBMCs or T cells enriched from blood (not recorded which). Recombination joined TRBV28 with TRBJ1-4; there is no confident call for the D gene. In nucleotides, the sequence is TGTGCCAGTTGCCGCGGTGGCTTTAATGAAAAACTGTTTTTT. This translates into CASCRGGFNEKLFF.